This TCR beta chain came from a study of T cells in pancreatic ductal adenocarcinoma. Profiled with immunoSEQ multiplex PCR; TCRdb holds only in-frame clones, not every one. Here the sample spans about 98,000 clones, about 96% being singletons. As concerns this clone: As yet, its antigen is unknown.

Surgery without prior neoadjuvant therapy was the treatment of the selected pancreatic ductal adenocarcinoma patients. Broader study findings: Tumors hold more CD45RO+ effector T cells, which may bias toward lower diversity. The resected cohort was biased toward the minority with early-stage disease. Blood had more productive templates and around 8.6-fold more unique clonotypes than tumor. Tumor and blood clonality did not differ significantly, about 0.12 versus 0.079.

This clonotype was obtained from a human donor with pancreatic ductal adenocarcinoma. The sequenced sample consisted of PBMCs.

DNA for the CDR3: TGCGCCAGCAGCCAAGATTCGGCAGGGGAACCCGAGCAGTACTTC. Its translation is CASSQDSAGEPEQYF. V is TRBV4-1 and J is TRBJ2-7; TRBD1 might be the D (6 bases). Per germline, CDR1 MGHRA and CDR2 YSYEKL. This CDR3 spans 15 amino acids. The ends were cut back, 0 bases at V and 6 bases at J, with 15 bases in the middle.